This TCR beta chain appears in the sequencing data of a study of T cell clonotyping in hematopoietic cell transplantation. General study points: Few recipient clonotypes overlapped donors; over 95% were de novo at given depth.

This CDR3 region has 11 residues. The germline gives CDR1 ENHRY, CDR2 SYGVKD. V lost 3 bases and J lost 3, with 2 bases in between. In the case of this clone: Its antigen remains unidentified.

Assay used: immunoSEQ multiplex PCR; TCRdb lists only in-frame clones, some missing. The table shows more than 65,000 clones, with 85% to 95% occurring only once. V is TRBV10-3 and J is TRBJ2-5, with D uncertain. This TCR came from a man in his fifties or sixties in good health. Some clones in this sample may be carry-over from other donors' samples. Sequencing was done on a sample of peripheral blood mononuclear cells. CDR3 DNA sequence: TGTGCCATCAGTGAAAAAGAGACCCAGTACTTC. Translation: CAISEKETQYF.